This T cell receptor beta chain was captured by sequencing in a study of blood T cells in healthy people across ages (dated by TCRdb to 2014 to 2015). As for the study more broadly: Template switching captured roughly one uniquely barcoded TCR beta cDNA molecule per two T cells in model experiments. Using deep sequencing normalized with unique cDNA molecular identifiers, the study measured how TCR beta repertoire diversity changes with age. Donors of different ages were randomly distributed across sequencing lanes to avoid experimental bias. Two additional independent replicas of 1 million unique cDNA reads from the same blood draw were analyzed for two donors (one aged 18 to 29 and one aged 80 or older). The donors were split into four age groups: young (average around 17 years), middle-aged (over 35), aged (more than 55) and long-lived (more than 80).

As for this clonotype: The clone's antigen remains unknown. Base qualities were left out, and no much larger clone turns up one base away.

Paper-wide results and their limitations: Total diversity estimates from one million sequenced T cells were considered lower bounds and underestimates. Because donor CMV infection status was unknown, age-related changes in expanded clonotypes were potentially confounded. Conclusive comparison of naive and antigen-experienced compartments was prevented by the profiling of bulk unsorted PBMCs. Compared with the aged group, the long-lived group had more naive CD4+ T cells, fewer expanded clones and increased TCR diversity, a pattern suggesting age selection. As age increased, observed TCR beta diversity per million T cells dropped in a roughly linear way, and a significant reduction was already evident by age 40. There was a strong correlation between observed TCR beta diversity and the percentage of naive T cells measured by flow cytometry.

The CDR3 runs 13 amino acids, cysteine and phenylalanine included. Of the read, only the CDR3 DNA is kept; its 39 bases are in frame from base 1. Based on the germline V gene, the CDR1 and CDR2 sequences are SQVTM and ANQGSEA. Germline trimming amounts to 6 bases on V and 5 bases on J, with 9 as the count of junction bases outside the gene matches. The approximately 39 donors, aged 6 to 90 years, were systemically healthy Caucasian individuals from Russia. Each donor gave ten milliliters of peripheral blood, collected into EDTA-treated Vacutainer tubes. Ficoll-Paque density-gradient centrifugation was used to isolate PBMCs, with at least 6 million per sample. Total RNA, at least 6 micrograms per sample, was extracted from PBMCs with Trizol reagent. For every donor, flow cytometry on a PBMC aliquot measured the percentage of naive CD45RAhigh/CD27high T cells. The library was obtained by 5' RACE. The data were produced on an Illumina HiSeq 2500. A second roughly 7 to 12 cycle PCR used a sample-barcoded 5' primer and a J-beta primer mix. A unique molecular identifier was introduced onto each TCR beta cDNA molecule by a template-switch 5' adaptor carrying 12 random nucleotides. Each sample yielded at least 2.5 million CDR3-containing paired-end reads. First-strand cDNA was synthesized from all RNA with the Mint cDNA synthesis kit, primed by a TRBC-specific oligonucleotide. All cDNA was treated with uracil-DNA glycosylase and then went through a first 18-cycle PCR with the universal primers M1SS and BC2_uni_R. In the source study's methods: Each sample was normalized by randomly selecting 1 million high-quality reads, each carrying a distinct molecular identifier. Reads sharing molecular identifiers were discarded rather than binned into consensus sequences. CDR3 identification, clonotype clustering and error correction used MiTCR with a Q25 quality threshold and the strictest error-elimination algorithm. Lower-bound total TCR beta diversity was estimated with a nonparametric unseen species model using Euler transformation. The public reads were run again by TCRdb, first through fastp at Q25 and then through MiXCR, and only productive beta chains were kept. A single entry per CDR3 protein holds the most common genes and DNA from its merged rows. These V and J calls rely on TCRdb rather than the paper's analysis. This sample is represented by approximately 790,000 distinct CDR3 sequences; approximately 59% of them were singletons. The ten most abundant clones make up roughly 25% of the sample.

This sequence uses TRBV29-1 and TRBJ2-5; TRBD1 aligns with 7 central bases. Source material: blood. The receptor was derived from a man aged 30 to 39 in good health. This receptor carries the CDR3 CSVTGYRVETQYF. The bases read TGCAGCGTGACAGGGTACCGGGTGGAGACCCAGTACTTC.